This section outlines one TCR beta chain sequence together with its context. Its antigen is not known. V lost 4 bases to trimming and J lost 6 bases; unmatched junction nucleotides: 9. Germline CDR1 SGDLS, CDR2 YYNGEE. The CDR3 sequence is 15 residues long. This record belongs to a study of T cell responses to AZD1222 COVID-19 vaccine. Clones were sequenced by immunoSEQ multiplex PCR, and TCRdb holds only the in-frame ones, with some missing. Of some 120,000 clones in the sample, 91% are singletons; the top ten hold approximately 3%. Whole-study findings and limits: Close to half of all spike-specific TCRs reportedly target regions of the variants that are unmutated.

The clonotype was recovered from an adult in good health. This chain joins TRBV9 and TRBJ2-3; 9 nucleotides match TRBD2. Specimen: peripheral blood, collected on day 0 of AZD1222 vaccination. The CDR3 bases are TGTGCCAGCAGCCCAGGGGCGGGAGGGATGGATACGCAGTATTTT. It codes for CASSPGAGGMDTQYF.